This passage covers 18 T cell receptor beta chains from one sample sequenced in a study of T cells after yellow fever vaccination. TCRdb reprocessed the 5' RACE reads with MiXCR, giving one entry per CDR3 protein. In the table there are roughly 110,000 distinct CDR3 sequences, more than 7.5% of which are singletons. Sequencing used CD8+ T cells sorted from PBMCs, obtained 45 days after the yellow fever booster vaccination. The receptors derive from a young man who received the YFV17D yellow fever vaccine.

This clonotype was observed many times. The V and J genes are TRBV6-2 or TRBV6-3 and TRBJ2-1; D possibly corresponds to TRBD2 (7 bases). Germline V gene data show CDR1 as MNHEY and CDR2 as SVGEGT. V was clipped by 7 bases and J by 7 bases, with 11 bases between them. This CDR3 comprises 12 residues. CDR3 coding DNA: TGTGCCAGCATGGGGGGGGCTAATGAGCAGTTCTTC. Protein: CASMGGANEQFF.

This clonotype was recorded at least ten times. The chain employs TRBV29-1 and TRBJ2-3, with 10 bases identical to TRBD1. This CDR3 is built from 16 residues. The J segment lost 2 bases and the V segment lost 6 bases, leaving 11 bases of the junction unmatched. The germline gives CDR1 SQVTM, CDR2 ANQGSEA. The CDR3 loop reads CSVDLVGTGATDTQYF. The CDR3 DNA sequence: TGCAGCGTCGACCTCGTCGGGACAGGGGCCACAGATACGCAGTATTTT.

This clonotype was counted ten times or more. This chain joins TRBV28 and TRBJ2-1; D unresolved. CDR1 and CDR2 (germline): MDHEN, SYDVKM. V was shortened by 6 bases and J by 5 bases, with 14 bases between the two germline ends. The CDR3 length is 14 residues. CDR3 DNA sequence: TGTGCCAGCAGCCCACTCGCGCTTCACAATGAGCAGTTCTTC. Its protein is CASSPLALHNEQFF.

This clonotype was counted ten times or more. The chain combines TRBV6-5 with TRBJ2-5; D possibly matches TRBD1 or TRBD2 (5 bases each). Per the germline V gene, CDR1 is MNHEY and CDR2 is SVGAGI. CDR3 length equals 13 residues. The V and J ends lost 6 bases and 3 bases respectively, with 11 bases between them. The CDR3 reads CASRTGTEETQYF. The CDR3 DNA sequence: TGTGCCAGCAGAACCGGGACGGAAGAGACCCAGTACTTC.

This clonotype occurred many times. This chain joins TRBV7-9 and TRBJ2-7; the D is unclear. This CDR3 region has 14 residues. CDR1 is SEHNR and CDR2 is FQNEAQ in the germline V gene (reference sequence). The V gene lost 4 bases and the J gene lost 2 bases, with 12 bases spanning the gap. The CDR3 DNA reads TGTGCCAGCAGCTCACCGGGCCTACCCTACGAGCAGTACTTC. It translates to CASSSPGLPYEQYF.

V usage is TRBV7-6 and J usage is TRBJ2-2; D possibly uses TRBD1 or TRBD2 (5 bases each). V shed 4 bases and J shed 3 bases, with 18 bases lying between them. Germline CDR1 reads SGHVS; CDR2 reads FNYEAQ. The CDR3 has 17 amino acids. The CDR3 DNA reads TGTGCCAGCAGCTCTCGGGCCTACGGGACGGACACCGGGGAGCTGTTTTTT. It yields the protein CASSSRAYGTDTGELFF.

This clonotype has ten or more counts. This sequence joins TRBV6-5 and TRBJ1-1; possibly TRBD1 for D (6 bases). The V end lost 5 bases, the J end lost 3 bases, and 7 bases lay between the germline ends. CDR1 is MNHEY, CDR2 SVGAGI, per germline. The CDR3 length is 12 residues. CDR3 in amino acids: CASSQGYTEAFF. The CDR3 DNA reads TGTGCCAGCAGTCAGGGGTACACTGAAGCTTTCTTT.

The sample holds many counts of this clonotype. The V call is TRBV27, the J call TRBJ2-7, with D uncertain. The CDR3 runs 9 residues. Germline CDR1 and CDR2: MNHEY and SMNVEV (reference sequence). V lost 11 bases to trimming and J lost 4 bases, with 6 bases between them. The CDR3 is CASGYEQYF. CDR3 nucleotide sequence: TGTGCCTCCGGGTACGAGCAGTACTTC.

This clonotype was seen at least ten times. The chain combines TRBV5-1 with TRBJ2-1; weak D call: TRBD1 (6 bases). Germline V CDR1 and CDR2: SGHRS, YFSETQ. V was pared by 6 bases and J by 1 base, with 11 bases between. This CDR3 comprises 14 residues. The CDR3 sequence: CASTGTKSYNEQFF. The CDR3 DNA reads as TGCGCCAGCACCGGGACAAAGTCCTACAATGAGCAGTTCTTC.

The V and J genes are TRBV23-1 and TRBJ2-1; tentative D call: TRBD1 (6 bases). TRBV23-1 is an ORF, and what it does is uncertain. CDR3 length: 14 amino acids. V lost 6 bases, J lost 5 bases, and 14 bases lay in between. The CDR3 region has the DNA TGCGCCAGCAGGAAACAGGGTATCAACAATGAGCAGTTCTTC. Translating it yields CASRKQGINNEQFF.

This clonotype was seen a handful of times. V gene TRBV5-1 combines with J gene TRBJ2-6; D call uncertain. V lost 4 bases and J 6 bases, leaving 11 bases between the germline ends. This CDR3 spans 14 amino acids. Per germline, CDR1 SGHRS and CDR2 YFSETQ. The CDR3 protein is CASSVAAEANVLTF. The CDR3 DNA sequence: TGCGCCAGCAGCGTGGCCGCGGAGGCCAACGTCCTGACTTTC.

This clonotype has at least ten counts. The rearrangement links TRBV5-1 to TRBJ2-7; tentative D call: TRBD2 (5 bases). Germline V gene sequence: CDR1 SGHRS, CDR2 YFSETQ. The CDR3 sequence is 15 residues long. Trimming shortened V by 7 bases and J by 0 bases, and 17 bases separated the two germline ends. The CDR3 sequence is CASGPYSVNSYEQYF. Written as DNA, the CDR3 is TGCGCCAGCGGCCCCTATAGCGTGAACTCCTACGAGCAGTACTTC. The variable domain in full, completed from reference TRBV5-1 and TRBJ2-7, reads KAGVTQTPRYLIKTRGQQVTLSCSPISGHRSVSWYQQTPGQGLQFLFEYFSETQRNKGNFPGRFSGRQFSNSRSEMNVSTLELGDSALYLCASGPYSVNSYEQYFGPGTRLTVT.

This clonotype was picked up a small number of times. This rearrangement joins TRBV6-2 or TRBV6-3 to TRBJ2-3; no firm D call. The length of the CDR3 is 18 residues. The germline V gene has CDR1 MNHEY and CDR2 SVGEGT. V gave up 7 bases and J gave up 1 base, with 24 bases separating them. CDR3 DNA sequence: TGTGCCAGCACTCCCGAAGAGGCAACCCTAGTCGGCACAGATACGCAGTATTTT. It yields the protein CASTPEEATLVGTDTQYF.

This clonotype was seen repeatedly, ten times or more. CDR3 in amino acids: CASSLAAGVNTGELFF. The DNA of the CDR3 is TGTGCCAGCAGCTTAGCAGCGGGAGTTAATACCGGGGAGCTGTTTTTT. This chain links TRBV7-2 with TRBJ2-2; 8 bases align to TRBD2. The junction had 5 bases not matched to a gene; V was cut back by 0 bases and J by 5 bases. CDR1 and CDR2 (germline): SGHTA, FQGNSA. This CDR3 is built from 16 residues.

This clonotype has only a few counts. The chain combines TRBV11-2 with TRBJ1-1, with D possibly TRBD1 on 5 matching bases. Germline values: CDR1 SGHAT, CDR2 FQNNGV. Trimming pared 3 bases from V and 0 bases from J, leaving 11 bases between. There are 15 residues in the CDR3. The CDR3 reads CASSFMEGVNTEAFF. The CDR3 DNA is TGTGCCAGCAGCTTCATGGAAGGGGTGAACACTGAAGCTTTCTTT. The full variable domain, in which reference TRBV11-2 and TRBJ1-1 provide the parts outside the CDR3, is EAGVAQSPRYKIIEKRQSVAFWCNPISGHATLYWYQQILGQGPKLLIQFQNNGVVDDSQLPKDRFSAERLKGVDSTLKIQPAKLEDSAVYLCASSFMEGVNTEAFFGQGTRLTVV.

The rearrangement uses TRBV3-1 and TRBJ2-3; 8 bases agree with TRBD2. CDR1 LGHDT and CDR2 YNNKEL come from the germline V gene (reference sequence). V lost 4 bases and J lost 5; bases outside the gene matches: 5. The CDR3 length is 14 residues. The CDR3, as DNA: TGTGCCAGCAGCCCGCCCGGGGGGGAAGATACGCAGTATTTT. Amino acid sequence: CASSPPGGEDTQYF.

There are many counts of this clonotype. The gene calls are TRBV18 and TRBJ2-5; TRBD2 is a possible D gene (6 bases). Trimming removed 3 bases at V and 4 bases at J, with 18 bases between. The V gene's germline CDR1 is KGHSH and CDR2 LQKENI. The CDR3 extends over 16 amino acids. The CDR3 loop reads CASSPLRREEGETQYF. CDR3 coding DNA: TGTGCCAGCTCACCCCTTAGGAGGGAAGAGGGAGAGACCCAGTACTTC.

This clonotype has only a few counts. The CDR3: CASSIHQGQQDHGYTF. DNA for the CDR3: TGTGCCAGTAGTATTCACCAAGGACAGCAAGACCATGGCTACACCTTC. V usage is TRBV19 and J usage is TRBJ1-2, with D possibly matching TRBD1 (6 bases). Trimming took off 3 bases at V and 6 bases at J, with 20 bases between the two ends. Germline V gene sequence: CDR1 LNHDA, CDR2 SQIVND (reference sequence). CDR3 length: 16 amino acids.